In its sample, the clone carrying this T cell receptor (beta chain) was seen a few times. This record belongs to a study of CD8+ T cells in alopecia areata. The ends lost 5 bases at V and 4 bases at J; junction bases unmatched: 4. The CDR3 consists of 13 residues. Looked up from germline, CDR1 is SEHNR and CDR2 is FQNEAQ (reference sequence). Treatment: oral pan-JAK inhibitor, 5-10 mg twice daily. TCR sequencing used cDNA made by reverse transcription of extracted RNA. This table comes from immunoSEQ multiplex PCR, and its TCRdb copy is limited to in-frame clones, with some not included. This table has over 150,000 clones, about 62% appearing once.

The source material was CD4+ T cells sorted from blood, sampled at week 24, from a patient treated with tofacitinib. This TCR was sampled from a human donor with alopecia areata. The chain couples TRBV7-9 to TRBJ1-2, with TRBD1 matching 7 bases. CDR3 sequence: CASSRQGAYGYTF. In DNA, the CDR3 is TGTGCCAGCAGCAGACAGGGCGCCTATGGCTACACCTTC.